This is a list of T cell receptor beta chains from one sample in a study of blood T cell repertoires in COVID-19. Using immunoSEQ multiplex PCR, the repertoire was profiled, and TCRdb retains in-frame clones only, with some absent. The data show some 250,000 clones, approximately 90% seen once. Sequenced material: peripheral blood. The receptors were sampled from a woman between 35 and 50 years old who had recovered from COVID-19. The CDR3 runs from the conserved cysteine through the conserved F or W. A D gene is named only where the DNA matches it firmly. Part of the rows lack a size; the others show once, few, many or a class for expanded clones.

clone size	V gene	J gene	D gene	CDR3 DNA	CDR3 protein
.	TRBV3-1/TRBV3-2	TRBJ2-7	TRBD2	TGTGCCAGCAGCCAAGGGGGCGGGACTAGGGCGTACGAGCAGTACTTC	CASSQGGGTRAYEQYF
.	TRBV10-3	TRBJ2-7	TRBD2	TGTGCCACCAGCGGGAGTGGATACGAGCAGTACTTC	CATSGSGYEQYF
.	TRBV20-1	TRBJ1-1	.	TGCAGTGCTAGTCAGGGGTACCAGGGTGAAGCTTTCTTT	CSASQGYQGEAFF
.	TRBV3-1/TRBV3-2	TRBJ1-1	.	TGTGCCAGCAGCCAAGTTGGGTCAGGTGAAGCTTTCTTT	CASSQVGSGEAFF
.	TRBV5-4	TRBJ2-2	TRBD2	TGTGCCAGCGGGGAGAGACTAGCGGGAGTTCCCGGGGAGCTGTTTTTT	CASGERLAGVPGELFF
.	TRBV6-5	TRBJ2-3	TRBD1	TGTGCCAGCAGTCACTCGACAGGGGGGAGCACAGATACGCAGTATTTT	CASSHSTGGSTDTQYF
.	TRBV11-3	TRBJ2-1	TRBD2	TGTGCCAGCAGCTTTCTGGCGGGGGGTGGTGATGAGCAGTTCTTC	CASSFLAGGGDEQFF
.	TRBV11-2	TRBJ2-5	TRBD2	TGTGCCAGCAGCTTGGTCAGAGCGGGAGGACGTGGGGAGACCCAGTACTTC	CASSLVRAGGRGETQYF
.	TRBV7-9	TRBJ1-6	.	TGTGCCAGCAGCTTCGGGGGTTGGAATTCACCCCTCCACTTT	CASSFGGWNSPLHF
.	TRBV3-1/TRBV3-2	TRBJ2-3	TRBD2	TGTGCCAGCAGGTTAGAGGGACTAGCGGCAGATACGCAGTATTTT	CASRLEGLAADTQYF
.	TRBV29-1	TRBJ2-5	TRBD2	TGCGGTCTAGCGGGCCAAGAGACCCAGTACTTC	CGLAGQETQYF
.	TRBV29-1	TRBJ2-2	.	TGCAGCGTTTCAGCAGGATCGAACACCGGGGAGCTGTTTTTT	CSVSAGSNTGELFF
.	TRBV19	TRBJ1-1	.	TGTGCCAGTAGTATAGGGGTGGGCCTGGGCACTGAAGCTTTCTTT	CASSIGVGLGTEAFF
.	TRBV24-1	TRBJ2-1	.	TGTGCCACCAGTGATCCCCCCCCGGGAGGGGGCGAGCAGTTCTTC	CATSDPPPGGGEQFF
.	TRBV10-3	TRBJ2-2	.	TGTGCCATCAGTGAACCGGGAGTGATCCCCGGGGAGCTGTTTTTT	CAISEPGVIPGELFF
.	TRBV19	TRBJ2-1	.	TGTGCCAGTAATCCCGGGACAAGAAACAATGAGCAGTTCTTC	CASNPGTRNNEQFF
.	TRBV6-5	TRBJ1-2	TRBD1	TGTGCCAGCAGTTACGGGGACAGGGGTGGAGGCTACACCTTC	CASSYGDRGGGYTF
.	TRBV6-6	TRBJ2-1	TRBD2	TGTGCCAGCAGTACGACGGGGGGTGAGCAGTTCTTC	CASSTTGGEQFF
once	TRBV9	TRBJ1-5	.	TGTGCCAGCAGCGTAGATTCCGGGAGCAATCAGCCCCAGCATTTT	CASSVDSGSNQPQHF
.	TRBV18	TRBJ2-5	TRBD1	TGTGCCAGCTCTCCCAGGGGGGAGACCCAGTACTTC	CASSPRGETQYF
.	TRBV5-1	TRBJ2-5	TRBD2	TGCGCCAGCAGCGCCGGCGGGACTAGCGGGGCGGAGACCCAGTACTTC	CASSAGGTSGAETQYF
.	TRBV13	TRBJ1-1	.	TGTGCCAGCAGCCTCGGGGACACTGAAGCTTTCTTT	CASSLGDTEAFF
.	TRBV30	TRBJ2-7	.	TGTGCCTGGAGACCGACCCGGGAACTCTACGAGCAGTACTTC	CAWRPTRELYEQYF
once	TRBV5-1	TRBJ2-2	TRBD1	TGCGCCAGCAGCCAGGGGGCGGCCACCGGGGAGCTGTTTTTT	CASSQGAATGELFF
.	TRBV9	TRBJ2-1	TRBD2	TGTGCCACCTCGGGACTAGCTTTTCGGGGTGAGCAGTTCTTC	CATSGLAFRGEQFF
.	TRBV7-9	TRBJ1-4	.	TGTGCCAGCAGCTTGCAGGGGCAGGAAAAACTGTTTTTT	CASSLQGQEKLFF
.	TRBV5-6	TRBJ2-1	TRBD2	TGTGCCAGCAGCGGGACTAGCGGGAGGCCCAGTGAGCAGTTCTTC	CASSGTSGRPSEQFF
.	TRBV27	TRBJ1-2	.	TGTGCCAGCAGTCCCCCCGGGGGGGGGAGCTATGGCTACACCTTC	CASSPPGGGSYGYTF
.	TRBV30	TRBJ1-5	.	TGTGCCTGGAGTCCTTTATATAGCAATCAGCCCCAGCATTTT	CAWSPLYSNQPQHF
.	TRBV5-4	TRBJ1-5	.	TGTGCCAGCAGCTTAACCCCCGACACCCGCAATCAGCCCCAGCATTTT	CASSLTPDTRNQPQHF
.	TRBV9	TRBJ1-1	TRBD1	TGTGCCAGCACTCCCCTCGACAGGGTGAACACTGAAGCTTTCTTT	CASTPLDRVNTEAFF
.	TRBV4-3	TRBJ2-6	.	TGCGCCAGCAGCCAAGAAGGGGTGGGCGGCTCTGGGGCCAACGTCCTGACTTTC	CASSQEGVGGSGANVLTF
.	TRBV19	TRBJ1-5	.	TGTGCCAGTAGTGTCCGACTAGCCCAGCCCCAGCATTTT	CASSVRLAQPQHF
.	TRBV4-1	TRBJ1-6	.	TGCGCCAGCAGCCAAGATGGCATTCCGAATTCACCCCTCCACTTT	CASSQDGIPNSPLHF
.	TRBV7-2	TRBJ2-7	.	TGTGCCAGCAGCCCCCCTTTCGCAGTTCCCTACGAGCAGTACTTC	CASSPPFAVPYEQYF
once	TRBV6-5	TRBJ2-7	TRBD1	TGTGCCAGCAGGACCCGGGACAGGGGTTCCTACGAGCAGTACTTC	CASRTRDRGSYEQYF
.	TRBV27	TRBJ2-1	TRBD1	TGTGCCAGCAGTCCCAGACAGGGCGACAATGAGCAGTTCTTC	CASSPRQGDNEQFF
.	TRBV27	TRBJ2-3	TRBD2	TGTGCCAGCAGGTGGCGGGAGATAGATACGCAGTATTTT	CASRWREIDTQYF
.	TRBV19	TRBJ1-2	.	TGTGCCAGTAGCTACGTCTACGGCTACACCTTC	CASSYVYGYTF
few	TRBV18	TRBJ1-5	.	TGTGCCAGCTCCCGGGACCGGAGGGAGCCCCAGCATTTT	CASSRDRREPQHF